A single T cell receptor beta chain is shown here with its context. These data belong to a study of blood T cells in healthy people across ages. Each sample gave at least 7 million isolated PBMCs. The CDR3 has 16 amino acids. Germline CDR1 SGHTA, CDR2 FQGTGA. Alongside a J-beta primer mix, a sample-barcoded 5' primer served in a second PCR lasting about 7 to 12 cycles. Every cDNA molecule bore a tag from a template-switch adaptor containing 12 random nucleotides. In TCRdb, the 5' RACE reads were re-called with MiXCR into one record per CDR3 protein. The repertoire holds about a million distinct CDR3 sequences, more than 30% seen once, with around 13% in the top ten.

The chain uses TRBV7-3 and TRBJ2-5; 9 nucleotides align to TRBD2. TRBJ2-1 matches the DNA end more closely, so the J call is doubtful. This TCR was recovered from a man younger than 35 in good health. The sample was blood. The CDR3 DNA reads as TGTGCCAGCAGCTTAAGTTTGGCTAGCGGGGAAGAGACCCAGTTCTTC. It yields the protein CASSLSLASGEETQFF.